What follows describes a single T cell receptor (beta chain). The antigen is not known. CDR1 SGHTA and CDR2 FQGTGA come from the germline V gene. CDR3 length: 15 amino acids. This sample was included in a study of T cells expressing NK-cell markers. Study-level information: All TCR beta repertoires analysed originated from sorted CD3+CD56+NKG2C+, CD3+CD56+NKG2C- and CD3+CD56-NKG2C+ T cells. Serological testing identified most of the eight sequenced donors as HCMV-seropositive and one as seronegative. Study results and caveats: One observes that, in several donors, these clonotypes were also the leading ones within the CD3+CD56-NKG2C+ fraction.

TCRdb reprocessed the 5' RACE reads; each CDR3 protein has one entry and no DNA is given. The sample has 20,000 to 25,000 distinct CDR3 sequences. The sequencing input was blood T cells: a sorted CD56 or NKG2C T cell subset, CD4+ or CD8+ T cells, or bulk PBMC T cells (not recorded which). The source is a man aged 18 to 69 in good health. The chain links TRBV7-3 to TRBJ2-3. CDR3 sequence reads: CASSLDGWSTDTQYF.